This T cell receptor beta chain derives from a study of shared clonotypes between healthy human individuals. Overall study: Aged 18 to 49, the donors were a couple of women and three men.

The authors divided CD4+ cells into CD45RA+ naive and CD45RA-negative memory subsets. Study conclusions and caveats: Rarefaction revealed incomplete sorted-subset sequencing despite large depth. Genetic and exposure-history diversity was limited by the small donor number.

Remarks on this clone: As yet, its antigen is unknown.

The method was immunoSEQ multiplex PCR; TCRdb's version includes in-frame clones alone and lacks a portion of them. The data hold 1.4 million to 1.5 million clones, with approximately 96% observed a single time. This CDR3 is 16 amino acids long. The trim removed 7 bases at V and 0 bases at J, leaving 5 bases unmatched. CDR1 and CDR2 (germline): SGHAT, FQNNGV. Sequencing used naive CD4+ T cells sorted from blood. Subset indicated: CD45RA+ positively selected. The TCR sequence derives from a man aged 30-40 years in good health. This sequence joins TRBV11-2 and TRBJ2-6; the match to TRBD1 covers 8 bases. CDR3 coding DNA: TGTGCCAGCAATGGCAGGGGGCACTCTGGGGCCAACGTCCTGACTTTC. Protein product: CASNGRGHSGANVLTF.